This TCR beta chain was captured in a study of post-analysis software for immune sequencing data. Overall study: Relapsing-remitting, secondary progressive and progressive-relapsing courses of multiple sclerosis were included.

Trimming stripped 8 bases from V and 4 bases from J, with 13 bases between. CDR1 is MNHEY and CDR2 is SVGEGT in the germline V gene. The CDR3 is 13 residues long. Study-level findings and limits: F-measure co-clustering was strong for batch-matched samples. Among 5 or 6 TRBV segments more frequent in patients than controls were TRBV5-6, TRBV5-1 and TRBV20-1.

Unique molecular identifiers tagged the TCR beta cDNA libraries. Each CDR3 protein is one row after TCRdb ran MiXCR on the PCR reads. The sample shows roughly 870,000 distinct CDR3 sequences, about 53% of them seen only once. This clonotype was seen a few times. As yet, its antigen is unknown. This TCR came from a girl aged 5 to 17 with multiple sclerosis. J is TRBJ2-3 and V is TRBV6-2 or TRBV6-3; D is possibly TRBD2 (5 bases). The sequenced sample was blood. The chain's CDR3 is CASQFGDADTQYF. CDR3 in DNA: TGTGCCAGCCAATTCGGGGATGCAGATACGCAGTATTTT.